These 7 T cell receptor beta chains came from one sample sequenced in a study of T cells after somatic rescue of genetic block. Using immunoSEQ multiplex PCR, the repertoire was profiled, and TCRdb retains in-frame clones only, with some absent. The sample consists of 12,000 to 15,000 clones, around 70% of them appearing once. Sequenced: peripheral blood mononuclear cells (PBMCs). The receptors here all came from a boy aged 5-17 years.

V is TRBV6-1 and J is TRBJ1-4, with a weak D call TRBD1 (6 bases). Trimming stripped 4 bases from V and 7 bases from J, with 13 bases between. CDR3 length: 14 amino acids. The germline V gene has CDR1 MNHNS and CDR2 SASEGT. CDR3 protein: CASSAYRVAEKLFF. The CDR3 DNA follows: TGTGCCAGCAGTGCTTACAGGGTGGCTGAAAAACTGTTTTTT.

V is TRBV7-9 and J is TRBJ2-1; D remains ambiguous. This CDR3 comprises 13 residues. CDR1 and CDR2 from the germline V gene are SEHNR and FQNEAQ (reference sequence). V lost 5 bases, J lost 4 bases, and 9 bases lay in between. DNA of the CDR3: TGTGCCAGCAGCCCACCGATTTACAATGAGCAGTTCTTC. Protein: CASSPPIYNEQFF.

This rearrangement joins TRBV20-1 to TRBJ1-4; D uncertain. Germline V gene data show CDR1 as DFQATT and CDR2 as SNEGSKA (reference sequence). Trimming took 3 bases from V and 8 from J, leaving 7 bases between them. The CDR3 is made up of 11 amino acids. The CDR3 DNA reads as TGCAGTGCTAGGAACGGAGAAAAACTGTTTTTT. It yields the protein CSARNGEKLFF.

The V and J genes are TRBV28 and TRBJ2-1, with D possibly matching TRBD2 (6 bases). This CDR3 is 15 amino acids long. Trimming left V 4 bases short and J 4 bases short, with 14 bases between. Germline-derived CDR1 and CDR2 are MDHEN and SYDVKM. The CDR3 nucleotides are TGTGCCAGCAGTTACCGGGACTGGGATTACAATGAGCAGTTCTTC. It yields the protein CASSYRDWDYNEQFF. Looking up the rest from reference TRBV28 and TRBJ2-1 gives the full variable domain: DVKVTQSSRYLVKRTGEKVFLECVQDMDHENMFWYRQDPGLGLRLIYFSYDVKMKEKGDIPEGYSVSREKKERFSLILESASTNQTSMYLCASSYRDWDYNEQFFGPGTRLTVL.

The V and J genes are TRBV4-2 and TRBJ2-7, with TRBD2 identical over 7 bases. Germline V gene lookup returns CDR1 LGHNA and CDR2 YNFKEQ. The CDR3 has 12 amino acids. J gave up 6 bases and V 6 bases, and 5 bases lay outside the gene matches. The CDR3, as DNA: TGTGCCAGCAGTTACCCGGGAGGCGAGCAGTACTTC. Protein sequence: CASSYPGGEQYF.

This chain links TRBV9 with TRBJ2-1, with D possibly called TRBD1 or TRBD2 (5 bases each). The CDR3 extends over 13 amino acids. Germline V lookup: CDR1 SGDLS, CDR2 YYNGEE. The V and J ends lost 7 bases and 6 bases respectively, with 14 bases between them. CDR3 amino acids: CASHSGDPNEQFF. In DNA, the CDR3 is TGTGCCAGCCATTCCGGGGACCCCAATGAGCAGTTCTTC. Together with reference TRBV9 and TRBJ2-1, the CDR3 gives the full variable domain: DSGVTQTPKHLITATGQRVTLRCSPRSGDLSVYWYQQSLDQGLQFLIQYYNGEERAKGNILERFSAQQFPDLHSELNLSSLELGDSALYFCASHSGDPNEQFFGPGTRLTVL.

This chain links TRBV6-5 with TRBJ2-7; 7 bases line up with TRBD1. The CDR3 consists of 13 residues. Per germline, CDR1 MNHEY and CDR2 SVGAGI. V was clipped by 5 bases and J by 7 bases; unmatched bases: 8. The chain's CDR3 is CASSGQDLGEQYF. The CDR3, as DNA: TGTGCCAGCAGTGGACAGGACTTGGGAGAGCAGTACTTC.